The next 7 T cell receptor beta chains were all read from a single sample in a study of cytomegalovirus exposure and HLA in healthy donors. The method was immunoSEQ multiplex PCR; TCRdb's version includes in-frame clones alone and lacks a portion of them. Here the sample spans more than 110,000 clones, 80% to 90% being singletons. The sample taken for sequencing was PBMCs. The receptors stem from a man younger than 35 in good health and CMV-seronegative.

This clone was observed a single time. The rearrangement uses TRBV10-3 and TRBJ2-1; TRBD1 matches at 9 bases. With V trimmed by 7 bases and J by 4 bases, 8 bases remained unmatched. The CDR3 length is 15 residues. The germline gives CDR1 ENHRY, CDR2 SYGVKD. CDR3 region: CAIIPPGQGYNEQFF. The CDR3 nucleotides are TGTGCCATCATCCCACCGGGACAGGGTTACAATGAGCAGTTCTTC.

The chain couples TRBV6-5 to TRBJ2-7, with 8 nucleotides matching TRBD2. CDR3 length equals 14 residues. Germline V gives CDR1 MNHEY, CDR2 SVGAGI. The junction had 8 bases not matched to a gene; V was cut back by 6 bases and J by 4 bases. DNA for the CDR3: TGTGCCAGCAGGCAAGCGGGAGCACGGTACGAGCAGTACTTC. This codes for CASRQAGARYEQYF.

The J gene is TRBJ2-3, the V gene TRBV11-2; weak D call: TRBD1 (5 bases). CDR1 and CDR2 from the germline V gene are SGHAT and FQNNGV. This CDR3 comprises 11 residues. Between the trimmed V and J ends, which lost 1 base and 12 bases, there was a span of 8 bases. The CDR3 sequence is CASSLAGPQYF. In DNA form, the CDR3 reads TGTGCCAGCAGCTTAGCAGGGCCCCAGTATTTT.

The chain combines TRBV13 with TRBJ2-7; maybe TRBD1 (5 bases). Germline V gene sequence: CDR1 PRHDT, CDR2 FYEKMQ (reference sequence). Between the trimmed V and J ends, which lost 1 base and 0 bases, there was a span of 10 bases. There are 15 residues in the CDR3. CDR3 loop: CASSLATASSYEQYF. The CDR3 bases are TGTGCCAGCAGCTTAGCGACAGCCTCCTCCTACGAGCAGTACTTC.

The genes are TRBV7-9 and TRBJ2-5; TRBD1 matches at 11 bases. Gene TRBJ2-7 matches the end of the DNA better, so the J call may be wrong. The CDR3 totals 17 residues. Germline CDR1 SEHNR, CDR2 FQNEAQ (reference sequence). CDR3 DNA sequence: TGTGCCAGCAGCCAGGAGGGGACAGGGGGTTTCGAGTACGAGCAGTACTTC. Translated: CASSQEGTGGFEYEQYF.

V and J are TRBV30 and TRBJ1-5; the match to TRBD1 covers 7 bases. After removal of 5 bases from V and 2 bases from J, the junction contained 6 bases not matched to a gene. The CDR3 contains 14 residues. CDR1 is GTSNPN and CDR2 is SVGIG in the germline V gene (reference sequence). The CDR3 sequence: CAWAGGVRNQPQHF. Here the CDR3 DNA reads TGTGCCTGGGCAGGGGGTGTTCGCAATCAGCCCCAGCATTTT.

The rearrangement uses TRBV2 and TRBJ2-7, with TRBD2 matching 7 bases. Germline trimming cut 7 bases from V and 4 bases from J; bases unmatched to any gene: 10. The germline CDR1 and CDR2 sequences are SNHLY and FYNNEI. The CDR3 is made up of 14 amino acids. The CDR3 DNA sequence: TGTGCCAGCACCCGGGGCGGGAGCCCTTACGAGCAGTACTTC. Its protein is CASTRGGSPYEQYF.